This is a list of T cell receptor beta chains from one sample in a study of CD8 T cells in Susac syndrome. TCRdb reanalysed the immunoSEQ multiplex PCR reads using MiXCR and keeps one entry per CDR3 protein. This sample has approximately 140,000 distinct CDR3 sequences, with 94% found just once. The material sequenced was CD8+ T cells from PBMCs. These receptor sequences come from a human donor in good health. CDR3s include the opening cysteine and the closing phenylalanine or tryptophan.

TRBV7-2	TRBJ1-1	CASSQGYRGWAEAFF
TRBV29-1	TRBJ2-7	CSVAPGPNPYEQYF
TRBV28	TRBJ2-5	CASRGRAQETQYF
TRBV6-4	TRBJ2-2	CASSAVNTGELFF
TRBV7-9	TRBJ2-7	CAGTNVGDTAYEQYF
TRBV27	TRBJ1-2	CASSPSTGYYGYTF
TRBV6-1	TRBJ2-1	CASGEFNEQFF
TRBV6-5	TRBJ2-6	CASSIASGANVLTF
TRBV4-1	TRBJ2-4	CASSQDWGSLAKNIQYF
TRBV20-1	TRBJ1-1	CSARTGTGSNTEAFF
TRBV9	TRBJ2-2	CASSVVWAAGELFF
TRBV20-1	TRBJ2-3	CSALARTDTQYF
TRBV20-1	TRBJ2-1	CSAIPGLAGSYNEQFF
TRBV29-1	TRBJ2-3	CSGDESDTQYF
TRBV29-1	TRBJ1-1	CSVFGSNTEAFF
TRBV27	TRBJ2-1	CASSSVPWGDEQFF
TRBV27	TRBJ2-7	CASSWGTGSSYEQYF
TRBV20-1	TRBJ2-1	CSAREAGLAAHNEQFF
TRBV2	TRBJ2-3	CASSERGRGYKDTQYF
TRBV18	TRBJ2-1	CASSPGNEQFF